This entry is about one T cell receptor (beta chain). Its cognate antigen has yet to be identified. Base-call qualities are not available, and no considerably larger clone is one nucleotide away. The data belong to a study of T cell responses to AZD1222 COVID-19 vaccine (dated by TCRdb to the early 2020s). About the study as a whole: A total of approximately 250 trial participants underwent TCR sequencing, of whom approximately 200 had received two doses of AZD1222 and around 26 had received two doses of the MenACWY control vaccine. Trial participants were enrolled into age subgroups of 18-55, 56-69 and 70-plus years, which contained about 150, 27 and 61 TCR-sequenced participants, respectively.

Broad study findings and their caveats: Reportedly, close to half of the unique spike-specific TCRs recognized epitopes lying outside the regions that are mutated in the B.1.351 and B.1.1.7 variants. Because no day 14 peak-response samples were available, the repertoires could be characterized only after the peak T cell response. In the small 56-69-year group, the increase in depth fell short of significance, most likely because of low power. The whole spike protein was spanned by vaccine-associated CD4 TCRs, and dominant responses were seen in regions 160-218 and 743-854. A significant rise in spike-specific TCR breadth and depth was observed after two AZD1222 doses relative to day 0 and relative to MenACWY recipients. Most participants were white British and females outnumbered males, and the authors suggested that clonal diversity may have been underestimated. Conclusions about previously exposed vaccinees are limited, since just 6 or 7 AZD1222 recipients were seropositive for SARS-CoV-2 at baseline.

The CDR3 regions of human TCRbeta chains were analyzed by immunosequencing. The authors' analysis ran thus. Repertoire TCRs were matched against a reference library of SARS-CoV-2-specific TCRs generated with the MIRA antigen-specificity platform. Breadth was defined as the fraction of unique TCRs that were SARS-CoV-2-associated, and depth was defined as the fraction of total T cells that were SARS-CoV-2-associated. Using the MIRA data, every spike-specific TCR was mapped to the spike region that the TCR reacted to and assigned to either a CD4 or a CD8 class. Log10-transformed breadth and depth values were compared by one-way ANOVA with Sidak's multiple comparisons tests. TCRdb re-hosts the immuneACCESS table, in-frame sequences only. Its copies lack some clones; in the studies checked, an unresolved V gene accounts for under half of them, and the cause for the rest is not known. For V, J and clone size, that table is used; D and trimming come from the DNA. Recorded for this sample are 120,000 or so clones; approximately 90% of them occurred a single time. The ten largest clones add up to about 7.1% of the sample.

CDR3 length: 14 amino acids, cysteine to phenylalanine. CDR3 DNA only is kept here, 42 bases in frame from base 1. Trimming removed 5 bases from V and 6 bases from J, leaving 17 bases between the germline ends. Sequences MNHEY (CDR1) and SVGAGI (CDR2) are obtained from the germline V gene. The intended sense of this specimen's time point label: about 28 days (+/-7) after the second vaccine dose. AZD1222 recipients with second doses at about 4 weeks or about 12 weeks were pooled, because spike-specific TCR depth and breadth did not differ between schedules. Samples from vaccinated people were obtained from the UK trials COV001 and COV002, which included a single-blind randomized controlled phase 2/3 trial of AZD1222 (ChAdOx1 nCoV-19) in healthy adults. For TCRbeta chain sequencing, PBMC samples from trial participants were taken at day 0 and at day 28 after the second dose.

This clonotype was obtained from an adult who received the AZD1222 COVID-19 vaccine. This material consisted of peripheral blood, taken 28 days after the second AZD1222 dose. The chain joins TRBV6-5 to TRBJ2-7; the D gene remains uncertain. The CDR3 protein is CASSPIEDNGEQYF. DNA sequence: TGTGCCAGCAGTCCCATAGAAGATAACGGCGAGCAGTACTTC.